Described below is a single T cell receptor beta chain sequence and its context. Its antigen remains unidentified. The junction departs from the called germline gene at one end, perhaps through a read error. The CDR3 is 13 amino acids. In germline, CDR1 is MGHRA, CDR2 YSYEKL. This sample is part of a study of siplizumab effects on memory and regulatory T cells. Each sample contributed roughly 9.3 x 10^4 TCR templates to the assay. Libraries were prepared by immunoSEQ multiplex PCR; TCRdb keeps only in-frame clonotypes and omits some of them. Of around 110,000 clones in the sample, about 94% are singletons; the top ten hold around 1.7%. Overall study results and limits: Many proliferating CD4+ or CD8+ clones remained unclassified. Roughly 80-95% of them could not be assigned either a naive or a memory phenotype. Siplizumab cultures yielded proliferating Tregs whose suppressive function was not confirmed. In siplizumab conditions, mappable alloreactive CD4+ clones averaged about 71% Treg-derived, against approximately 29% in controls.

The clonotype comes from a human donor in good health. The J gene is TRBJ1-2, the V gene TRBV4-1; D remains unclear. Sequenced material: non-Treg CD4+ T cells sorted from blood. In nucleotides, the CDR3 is TGCGTCAGCAGCCAAGTGCCCTACTATGGCTACACCTTC. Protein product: CVSSQVPYYGYTF.